The rows below give T cell receptor beta chains drawn from one sample of a study of control samples from healthy donors and cancer patients. Repertoires were generated with immunoSEQ multiplex PCR, while TCRdb's copy carries only in-frame clones and drops some. The repertoire holds some 71,000 clones, with roughly nine tenths as singletons. Specimen: PBMCs. All receptors come from a man aged 55-75 years with colorectal cancer. Each CDR3 is given without its conserved first and last residue. The D gene is left open where the match is weak.

cdr3_length j_call d_call v_call cdr3_aa
13 TRBJ1-6 . TRBV15 ATSRVLGRGSPLH
13 TRBJ2-7 TRBD1 TRBV4-1 ASSQARTGAYEQY
10 TRBJ2-7 . TRBV6-5 ASSYGTYEQY
11 TRBJ2-7 . TRBV18 ASSPGSEGEQY
13 TRBJ2-7 . TRBV7-8 ASSLARVRVYEQY
12 TRBJ1-2 . TRBV7-2 ASSSQAGLEGYT
12 TRBJ1-5 . TRBV3-1/TRBV3-2 ASSQGGSNQPQH
11 TRBJ1-1 . TRBV28 ASSVTWGAGAF
13 TRBJ1-2 . TRBV19 ASSIVDKSNYGYT
13 TRBJ2-3 . TRBV4-2 ASTPGGGGTDTQY
11 TRBJ1-4 . TRBV3-1/TRBV3-2 ASSQALNEKLF
12 TRBJ2-7 . TRBV27 ASSLSDGPYEQY
16 TRBJ2-7 . TRBV19 ASSIGSRAGVSAYEQY
13 TRBJ1-4 . TRBV5-1 ASSTRGARDEKLF
15 TRBJ2-7 TRBD2 TRBV15 ATSRDLAGGRTGEQY
13 TRBJ2-7 TRBD1 TRBV6-5 ASSPYRGLSYEQY
11 TRBJ2-1 . TRBV10-1 ASSERDYNEQF
13 TRBJ2-3 TRBD1 TRBV4-1 ASSDRGARVDTQY
13 TRBJ1-2 TRBD1 TRBV27 ASSRAGQGSYGYT
10 TRBJ1-2 . TRBV5-1 ASSPDGVGYT
13 TRBJ1-3 TRBD1 TRBV5-5 ASSFWQGAGNTIY
11 TRBJ2-5 . TRBV30 AWSPGAQETQY
9 TRBJ1-2 . TRBV28 ASSFAYGYT
12 TRBJ2-6 . TRBV28 ASSPFTGANVLT